These T cell receptor beta chains were read from a single sample in a study of PD-1 blockade in classical Hodgkin lymphoma. Sequenced by immunoSEQ multiplex PCR; TCRdb stores in-frame clones only, minus some. The table has some 150,000 clones, about four fifths seen once; the top ten hold roughly 10%. Here the sequenced sample was peripheral blood mononuclear cells (PBMCs), taken before the second cycle of nivolumab. The receptors stem from a human donor with classical Hodgkin lymphoma. Each CDR3 is given with its conserved first and last residue. The D gene is left open where the match is weak. Where a row states a size, it is once, few, many or the class of an expanded clone; other rows omit it.

DNA	CDR3	D	size	V	J
TGTGCCTGGAGTGTACGGGGGGCGGGGGAGACCCAGTACTTC	CAWSVRGAGETQYF	.	.	TRBV30	TRBJ2-5
TGTGCCAGCTCACCATCCGTCCCCGATACGCAGTATTTT	CASSPSVPDTQYF	.	.	TRBV18	TRBJ2-3
TGTGCCAGCAGTTTAGGTTGGGGGTATGGCTACACCTTC	CASSLGWGYGYTF	.	.	TRBV27	TRBJ1-2
TGTGCCAGCAGCCTCAGGGGGTCCGATCAGCCCCAGCATTTT	CASSLRGSDQPQHF	TRBD1	.	TRBV7-9	TRBJ1-5
TGTGCCAGCAGCTCCCGACTAGCGGGGAGCTACGAGCAGTACTTC	CASSSRLAGSYEQYF	TRBD2	.	TRBV7-2	TRBJ2-7
TGTGCCAGCAGCGAGGAAGCGGGGGGGCTGGCCGGGGAGCTGTTTTTT	CASSEEAGGLAGELFF	TRBD2	few	TRBV2	TRBJ2-2
TGTGCCAGTAGCCCGATGAGACTAGGATGGGTCCAGCCCCAGCATTTT	CASSPMRLGWVQPQHF	.	.	TRBV19	TRBJ1-5
TGCGCCAGCAGCTGGACGGCTAGCAATCAGCCCCAGCATTTT	CASSWTASNQPQHF	.	.	TRBV10-2	TRBJ1-5
TGTGCCAGCAGCGCACAGGCGGACAATCAGCCCCAGCATTTT	CASSAQADNQPQHF	.	.	TRBV9	TRBJ1-5
TGTGCCAGCAGTGAACGGAGGTGGCAGGCCCCCTACGAGCAGTACTTC	CASSERRWQAPYEQYF	.	.	TRBV6-1	TRBJ2-7
TGTGCCAGTGCAGCTGACGGACGCTATTCACCCCTCCACTTT	CASAADGRYSPLHF	.	.	TRBV19	TRBJ1-6
TGTGCCAGCAGTTTAACTGGACCGTATGGCTACACCTTC	CASSLTGPYGYTF	.	once	TRBV28	TRBJ1-2
TGTGCCAGCAGGGACAGGGAGGGAAATGAGCAGTTCTTC	CASRDREGNEQFF	.	.	TRBV2	TRBJ2-1
TGTGCCAGCAGTTTGGAGATGGTAGGATCGGACACTGAAGCTTTCTTT	CASSLEMVGSDTEAFF	.	.	TRBV27	TRBJ1-1
TGTGCCAGCAGCACGATAATGAACACTGAAGCTTTCTTT	CASSTIMNTEAFF	.	.	TRBV6-6	TRBJ1-1
TGTGCCAGCAGCTCCCGGCGCACCGGGGAGCTGTTTTTT	CASSSRRTGELFF	.	.	TRBV7-3	TRBJ2-2
TGCGCCAGCAGCGTCTACAGGGGTGGGAACACTGAAGCTTTCTTT	CASSVYRGGNTEAFF	TRBD1	.	TRBV5-1	TRBJ1-1
TGTGCCAGCAGCTCTAACCCCGGGTGGACATACTCCTACGAGCAGTACTTC	CASSSNPGWTYSYEQYF	.	.	TRBV7-2	TRBJ2-7
TGTGCCAGCAGCCGGACAGGTTACTATGGCTACACCTTC	CASSRTGYYGYTF	TRBD1	.	TRBV5-5	TRBJ1-2
TGTGCCAGCAGATCTAGGGGGCACACTGAAGCTTTCTTT	CASRSRGHTEAFF	TRBD1	few	TRBV27	TRBJ1-1
TGTGCCAGCTCACTGGGACGGTTGGGCTACACCTTC	CASSLGRLGYTF	.	.	TRBV18	TRBJ1-2
TGCGCCAGCAGCCAAGATCCGACAGGGGGGTTGACGGCTTTCTTT	CASSQDPTGGLTAFF	TRBD1	.	TRBV4-3	TRBJ1-1
TGTGCCAGCAGCCAGGGGGGGACGAACACCGGGGAGCTGTTTTTT	CASSQGGTNTGELFF	.	once	TRBV11-3	TRBJ2-2
TGTGCCAGCAGCTTAGTTTTCGGGGAGCTGTTTTTT	CASSLVFGELFF	.	.	TRBV7-9	TRBJ2-2
TGTGCCAGCTCACCCCTACATGGAGAGACCCAGTACTTC	CASSPLHGETQYF	.	.	TRBV18	TRBJ2-5
TGTGCCAGCAGCCCCTCTGGGGGTTCCCTAGACACCGGGGAGCTGTTTTTT	CASSPSGGSLDTGELFF	.	.	TRBV9	TRBJ2-2
TGTGCCAGCAGCCCTCGCTTGGTCTCCTATAATTCACCCCTCCACTTT	CASSPRLVSYNSPLHF	.	.	TRBV7-2	TRBJ1-6
TGTGCCAGCAGCCGTATTAGCGGGAGGTCGTTCTTC	CASSRISGRSFF	TRBD2	.	TRBV14	TRBJ2-1
TGTGCCAGCAGCCCACGGGACAGGGGATCCACTAATGAAAAACTGTTTTTT	CASSPRDRGSTNEKLFF	TRBD1	.	TRBV7-2	TRBJ1-4
TGTGCCAGCAGCACCCTGGCAGGGGATGGCTACACCTTC	CASSTLAGDGYTF	.	.	TRBV5-6	TRBJ1-2
TGCGCCAGCAGCTGGGGACAGAACAACTATGGCTACACCTTC	CASSWGQNNYGYTF	TRBD1	.	TRBV5-1	TRBJ1-2
TGTGCCAGCTCACCCTCCCGGACAGGGACCCAAGAGACCCAGTACTTC	CASSPSRTGTQETQYF	TRBD1	.	TRBV18	TRBJ2-5
TGCGCCAGCAGCCCTGGACTGACCCTACGTGTAAAGCAGTACTTC	CASSPGLTLRVKQYF	.	.	TRBV4-3	TRBJ2-7
TGTGCCAGCAGCCCGATCCCGGGACCCTACAATGAGCAGTTCTTC	CASSPIPGPYNEQFF	.	.	TRBV7-7	TRBJ2-1
TGTGCCAGCAGTTCTGCCAGGGACAGAAGTCTCGCACCCCTCCACTTT	CASSSARDRSLAPLHF	TRBD1	.	TRBV6-5	TRBJ1-6
TGTGCCAGCAGCTTACTCCCGGTGGCGGGAGGGCCGGTCCGTGAGCAGTACTTC	CASSLLPVAGGPVREQYF	TRBD2	.	TRBV7-9	TRBJ2-7
TGTGCCAGCAGTTTATCGACTAGCGGGCTTTACAATGAGCAGTTCTTC	CASSLSTSGLYNEQFF	TRBD2	.	TRBV27	TRBJ2-1
TGTGCCAGCAGCTGGACAGGGATTGAAGACACTGAAGCTTTCTTT	CASSWTGIEDTEAFF	TRBD1	many	TRBV5-6	TRBJ1-1
TGTGCCAGCAGCTTACCCAGGTTGGGGGTGTCTGTTAACACTGAAGCTTTCTTT	CASSLPRLGVSVNTEAFF	.	.	TRBV7-2	TRBJ1-1
TGTGCCAGTAGCTTACCCGGGACCTCGCGCGGAAACACCATATATTTT	CASSLPGTSRGNTIYF	.	.	TRBV19	TRBJ1-3
TGTGCCAGCAGCTTTGCTGACACGGGAAACACCATATATTTT	CASSFADTGNTIYF	.	.	TRBV9	TRBJ1-3
TGTGCCATCAGTGAAAGCAGGCAAGAGACCCAGTACTTC	CAISESRQETQYF	.	.	TRBV10-3	TRBJ2-5
TGCGCCAGCAGCCTCTTTAATTCACCCCTCCACTTT	CASSLFNSPLHF	.	.	TRBV5-1	TRBJ1-6
TGCGCCAGCAGCTTTCTTGGGCAGGGTGTCACTGAAGCTTTCTTT	CASSFLGQGVTEAFF	.	.	TRBV5-1	TRBJ1-1
TGTGCCAGCAGCAAATCTCGACCGGAGGGGGGCGCGGGGGAGACCCAGTACTTC	CASSKSRPEGGAGETQYF	.	.	TRBV21-1	TRBJ2-5
TGTGCCAGCAGCTCCCTCCCGGGGCTACTAAATGAAAAACTGTTTTTT	CASSSLPGLLNEKLFF	.	.	TRBV5-6	TRBJ1-4
TGTGCCAGCAGCTTAGGGGACTCTCGTGGCTACACCTTC	CASSLGDSRGYTF	.	.	TRBV5-6	TRBJ1-2
TGTGCCATCAGTGAGGGCCGGACAGGAAACACCGGGGAGCTGTTTTTT	CAISEGRTGNTGELFF	TRBD1	.	TRBV10-3	TRBJ2-2
TGTGCCAGCAGCCCCGGGACTTACGGGGAGCTGTTTTTT	CASSPGTYGELFF	.	.	TRBV4-2	TRBJ2-2
TGTGCCAGCTCACCCGGCCCCGGGGATGAAAAACTGTTTTTT	CASSPGPGDEKLFF	.	.	TRBV18	TRBJ1-4
TGTGCCAGCAGTTACGACAGGTCCTCTGGAAACACCATATATTTT	CASSYDRSSGNTIYF	.	once	TRBV6-6	TRBJ1-3
TGTGCCATCAGTGAGTCCCAGGGTTCTACCTACGAGCAGTACTTC	CAISESQGSTYEQYF	.	once	TRBV10-3	TRBJ2-7
TGTGCCAGCTCACCACCTCTTGGACAGCGTCCTAACTATGGCTACACCTTC	CASSPPLGQRPNYGYTF	.	once	TRBV18	TRBJ1-2
TGTGCCAGTAGGAATACAGCTTACCTCTCCTACGAGCAGTACTTC	CASRNTAYLSYEQYF	.	.	TRBV19	TRBJ2-7
TGTGCCAGCTCCCTACTCGGGACAGCCACGCATGGCTACACCTTC	CASSLLGTATHGYTF	TRBD1	.	TRBV27	TRBJ1-2
TGTGCCTGGGTTGGCTATGGCTACACCTTC	CAWVGYGYTF	.	.	TRBV30	TRBJ1-2
TGTGCCAGCTCACCAGGGGTGTACACTGAAGCTTTCTTT	CASSPGVYTEAFF	.	.	TRBV18	TRBJ1-1
TGTGCCAGCAGCTTGGGGACAGGCAATGAGCAGTTCTTC	CASSLGTGNEQFF	TRBD1	.	TRBV7-3	TRBJ2-1